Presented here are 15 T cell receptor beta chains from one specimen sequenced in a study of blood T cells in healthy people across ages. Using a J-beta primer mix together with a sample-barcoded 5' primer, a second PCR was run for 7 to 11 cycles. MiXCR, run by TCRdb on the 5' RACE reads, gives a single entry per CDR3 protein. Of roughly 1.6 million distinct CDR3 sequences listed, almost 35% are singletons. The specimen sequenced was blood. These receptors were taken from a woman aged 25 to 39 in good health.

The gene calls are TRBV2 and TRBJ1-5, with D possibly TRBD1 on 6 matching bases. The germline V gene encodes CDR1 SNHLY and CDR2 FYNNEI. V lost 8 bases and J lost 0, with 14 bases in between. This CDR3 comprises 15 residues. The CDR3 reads CASALTGLSNQPQHF. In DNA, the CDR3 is TGTGCCAGCGCACTGACAGGACTTAGCAATCAGCCCCAGCATTTT.

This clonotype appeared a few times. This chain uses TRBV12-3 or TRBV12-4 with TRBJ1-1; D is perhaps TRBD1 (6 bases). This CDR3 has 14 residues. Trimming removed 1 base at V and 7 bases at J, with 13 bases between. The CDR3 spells CASSLVDGQIEAFF. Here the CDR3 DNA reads TGTGCCAGCAGTTTAGTTGATGGACAGATTGAAGCTTTCTTT.

CDR3 in DNA: TGTGCCAGCAGGGGGACTGGCGGGAGGGCCGAGAAGGATACGCAGTATTTT. Amino acids: CASRGTGGRAEKDTQYF. The J gene is TRBJ2-3, the V gene TRBV11-2; 9 bases are shared with TRBD2. The germline V gene encodes CDR1 SGHAT and CDR2 FQNNGV. The CDR3 is made up of 17 amino acids. Unmatched junction bases numbered 16, after V lost 6 bases and J lost 6 bases.

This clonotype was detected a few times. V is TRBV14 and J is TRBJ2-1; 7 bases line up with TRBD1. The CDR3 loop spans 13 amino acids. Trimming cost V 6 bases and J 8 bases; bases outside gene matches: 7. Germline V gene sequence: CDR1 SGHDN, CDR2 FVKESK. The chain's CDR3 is CASRDRFKDEQFF. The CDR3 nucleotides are TGTGCCAGCAGGGACAGGTTTAAGGATGAGCAGTTCTTC.

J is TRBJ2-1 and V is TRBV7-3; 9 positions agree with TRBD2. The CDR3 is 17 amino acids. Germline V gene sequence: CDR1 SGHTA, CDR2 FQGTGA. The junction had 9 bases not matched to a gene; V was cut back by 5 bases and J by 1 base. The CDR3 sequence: CASSTLQTSGSYNEQFF. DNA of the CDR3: TGTGCCAGCAGCACGCTTCAGACTAGCGGATCCTACAATGAGCAGTTCTTC.

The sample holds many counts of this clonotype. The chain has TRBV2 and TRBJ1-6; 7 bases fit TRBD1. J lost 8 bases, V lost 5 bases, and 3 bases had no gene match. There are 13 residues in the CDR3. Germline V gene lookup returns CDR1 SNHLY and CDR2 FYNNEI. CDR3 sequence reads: CASSITGDSPLHF. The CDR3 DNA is TGTGCCAGCAGTATTACAGGGGATTCACCCCTCCACTTT. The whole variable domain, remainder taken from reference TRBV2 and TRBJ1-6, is EPEVTQTPSHQVTQMGQEVILRCVPISNHLYFYWYRQILGQKVEFLVSFYNNEISEKSEIFDDQFSVERPDGSNFTLKIRSTKLEDSAMYFCASSITGDSPLHFGNGTRLTVT.

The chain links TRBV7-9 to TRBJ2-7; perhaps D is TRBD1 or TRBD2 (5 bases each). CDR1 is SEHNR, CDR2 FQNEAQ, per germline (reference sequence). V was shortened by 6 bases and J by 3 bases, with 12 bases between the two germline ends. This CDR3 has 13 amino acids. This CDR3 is CASRRDPGYEQYF. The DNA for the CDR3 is TGTGCCAGCAGACGGGACCCCGGCTACGAGCAGTACTTC.

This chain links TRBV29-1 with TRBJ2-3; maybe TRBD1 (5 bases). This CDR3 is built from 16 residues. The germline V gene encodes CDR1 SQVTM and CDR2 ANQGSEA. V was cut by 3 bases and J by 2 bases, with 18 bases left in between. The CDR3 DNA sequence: TGCAGCGTTGAGTCAGAGACAGTGATTACCACAGATACGCAGTATTTT. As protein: CSVESETVITTDTQYF.

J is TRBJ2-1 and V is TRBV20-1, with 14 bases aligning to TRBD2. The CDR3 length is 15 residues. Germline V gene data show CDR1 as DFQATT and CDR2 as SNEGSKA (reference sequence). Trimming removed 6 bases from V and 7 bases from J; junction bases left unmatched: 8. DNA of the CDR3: TGCAGTGCGACGGGACTAGCGGGAGATGGGAATGAGCAGTTCTTC. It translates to CSATGLAGDGNEQFF.

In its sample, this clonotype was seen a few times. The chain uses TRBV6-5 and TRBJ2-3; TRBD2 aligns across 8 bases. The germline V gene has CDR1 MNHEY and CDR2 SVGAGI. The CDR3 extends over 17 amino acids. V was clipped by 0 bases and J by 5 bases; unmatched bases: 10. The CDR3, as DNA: TGTGCCAGCAGTTACTCGGCGGGGGGCTATCCGGGAGATACGCAGTATTTT. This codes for CASSYSAGGYPGDTQYF.

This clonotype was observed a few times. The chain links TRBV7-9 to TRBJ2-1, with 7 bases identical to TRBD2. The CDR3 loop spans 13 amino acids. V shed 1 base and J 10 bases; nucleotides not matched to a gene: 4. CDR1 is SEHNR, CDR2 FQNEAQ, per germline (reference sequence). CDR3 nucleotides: TGTGCCAGCAGCTTAGTGGCCGGGAGGGAGCAGTTCTTC. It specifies CASSLVAGREQFF.

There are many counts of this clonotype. CDR3 nucleotide sequence: TGCGCCAGCAGCTTCGGGACTAGCGGAAGCACAGATACGCAGTATTTT. Residues: CASSFGTSGSTDTQYF. The chain recombines TRBV5-1 with TRBJ2-3, with 11 bases lining up with TRBD2. Germline V lookup: CDR1 SGHRS, CDR2 YFSETQ. This CDR3 spans 16 amino acids. Germline trimming cut 2 bases from V and 0 bases from J; bases unmatched to any gene: 2.

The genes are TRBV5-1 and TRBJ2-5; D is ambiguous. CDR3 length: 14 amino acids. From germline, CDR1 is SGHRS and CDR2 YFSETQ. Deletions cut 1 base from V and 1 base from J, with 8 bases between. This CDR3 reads CASSLMPAQETQYF. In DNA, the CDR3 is TGCGCCAGCAGCTTGATGCCCGCCCAAGAGACCCAGTACTTC.

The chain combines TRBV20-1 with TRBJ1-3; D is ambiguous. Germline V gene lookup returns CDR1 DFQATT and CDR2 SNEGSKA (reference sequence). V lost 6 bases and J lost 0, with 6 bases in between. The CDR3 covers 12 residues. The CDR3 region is CSAKSSGNTIYF. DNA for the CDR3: TGCAGTGCCAAGAGCTCTGGAAACACCATATATTTT.

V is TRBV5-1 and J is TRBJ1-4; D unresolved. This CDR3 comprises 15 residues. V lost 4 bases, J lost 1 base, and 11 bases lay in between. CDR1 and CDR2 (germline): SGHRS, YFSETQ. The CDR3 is CASSADGITNEKLFF. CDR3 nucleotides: TGCGCCAGCAGCGCGGACGGGATAACTAATGAAAAACTGTTTTTT.